This T cell receptor beta chain was sequenced for a study of blood T cell repertoires in COVID-19. Study-level background: From the United States, Italy and Spain came samples of acute and convalescent COVID-19. T cells, B-cell-depleted T cells, or PBMCs supplied cDNA or gDNA.

Per the original methods: Counts of nucleated cells, estimated from reference gene primer amplification, were obtained. Some clones are missing from TCRdb's copy, which holds only in-frame ones; the method was immunoSEQ multiplex PCR. Clonal size and the V and J genes are those of that table, whereas D and trimming came from the DNA. The sample lists approximately 290,000 clones, 75% to 90% occurring once. The sequenced sample was peripheral blood. This TCR was sampled from a woman in her fifties or sixties with acute or convalescent COVID-19.

The DNA of the CDR3 is TGTGCCAGCTCACCTTTAACAGCGAACACTGAAGCTTTCTTT. It codes for CASSPLTANTEAFF. The chain joins TRBV18 to TRBJ1-1; unclear D gene. The CDR3 is 14 amino acids. From germline, CDR1 is KGHSH and CDR2 LQKENI. Trimming cost V 3 bases and J 1 base, with 9 bases left between them. The full variable domain, with the rest looked up from reference TRBV18 and TRBJ1-1, is NAGVMQNPRHLVRRRGQEARLRCSPMKGHSHVYWYRQLPEEGLKFMVYLQKENIIDESGMPKERFSAEFPKEGPSILRIQQVVRGDSAAYFCASSPLTANTEAFFGQGTRLTVV.